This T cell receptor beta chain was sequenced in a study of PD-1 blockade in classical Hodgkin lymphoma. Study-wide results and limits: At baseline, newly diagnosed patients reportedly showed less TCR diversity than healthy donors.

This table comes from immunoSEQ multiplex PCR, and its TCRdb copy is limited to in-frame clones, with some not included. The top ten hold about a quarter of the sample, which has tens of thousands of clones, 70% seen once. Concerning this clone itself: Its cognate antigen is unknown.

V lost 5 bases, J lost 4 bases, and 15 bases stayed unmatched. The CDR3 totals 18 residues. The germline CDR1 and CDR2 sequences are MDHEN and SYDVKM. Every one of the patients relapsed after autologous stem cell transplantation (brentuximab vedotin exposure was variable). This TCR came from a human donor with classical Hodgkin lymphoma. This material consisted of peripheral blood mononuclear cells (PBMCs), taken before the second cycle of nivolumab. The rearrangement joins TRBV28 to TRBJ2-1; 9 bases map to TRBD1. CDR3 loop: CASSRATTGTGRYNEQFF. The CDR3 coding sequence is TGTGCCAGCAGTCGAGCGACCACCGGGACAGGGAGGTACAATGAGCAGTTCTTC.